These 26 T cell receptor beta chains came from one sample sequenced in a study of T cells after yellow fever vaccination. Each CDR3 protein gets one entry after TCRdb re-called the 5' RACE reads with MiXCR. The table lists around 350,000 distinct CDR3 sequences, under 7.5% of them singletons, with over 12% in the top ten. Sample: PBMCs, taken 5 days after the yellow fever booster vaccination. The receptors come from a man aged 25-45 years who received the YFV17D yellow fever vaccine.

There are many counts of this clonotype. The V gene is TRBV2, the J gene TRBJ2-3; D possibly corresponds to TRBD2 (6 bases). The CDR3 is 15 amino acids. The V end lost 8 bases, the J end lost 0 bases, and 15 bases lay between the germline ends. Germline V lookup: CDR1 SNHLY, CDR2 FYNNEI. The CDR3 nucleotides read TGTGCCAGCCTACCGGACTACCTTAGCACAGATACGCAGTATTTT. It codes for CASLPDYLSTDTQYF.

This clonotype was detected only a few times. CDR3 amino acids: CASSLGPPTYNEQFF. DNA for the CDR3: TGTGCCAGCAGCTTAGGTCCTCCAACCTACAATGAGCAGTTCTTC. This sequence joins TRBV7-2 and TRBJ2-1; D uncertain. CDR3 length: 15 residues. Between the trimmed V and J ends, which lost 1 base and 2 bases, there was a span of 9 bases. Germline CDR1 reads SGHTA; CDR2 reads FQGNSA.

This clonotype was counted ten times or more. The gene calls are TRBV27 and TRBJ2-7; D gene uncertain. The CDR3 spans 16 residues. CDR1 and CDR2 (germline): MNHEY, SMNVEV (reference sequence). V was shortened by 4 bases and J by 6 bases, with 22 bases between the two germline ends. The CDR3 nucleotides read TGTGCCAGCAGTTCCTCCGGAAACCGGTTTGCGTCCGAGCAGTACTTC. Its protein is CASSSSGNRFASEQYF.

Ten or more counts support this clonotype. The rearrangement uses TRBV29-1 and TRBJ2-3; D is ambiguous. The germline V gene has CDR1 SQVTM and CDR2 ANQGSEA. V lost 4 bases to trimming and J lost 2 bases, with 7 bases between them. The CDR3 length is 12 residues. The chain's CDR3 is CSVAPTTDTQYF. The CDR3 bases are TGCAGCGTTGCTCCTACCACAGATACGCAGTATTTT.

This chain links TRBV20-1 with TRBJ2-7; 7 positions agree with TRBD2. The CDR3 length is 15 residues. The ends lost 1 base at V and 3 bases at J; junction bases unmatched: 9. Germline V lookup: CDR1 DFQATT, CDR2 SNEGSKA (reference sequence). CDR3 sequence: CSARVGRGVIYEQYF. The DNA of the CDR3 is TGCAGTGCTAGAGTCGGTCGGGGGGTCATCTACGAGCAGTACTTC.

The chain joins TRBV18 to TRBJ1-1, with 8 bases that match TRBD1. In germline, CDR1 is KGHSH, CDR2 LQKENI. Germline trimming cut 6 bases from V and 4 bases from J; bases unmatched to any gene: 4. This CDR3 is 13 amino acids long. The CDR3 coding sequence is TGTGCCAGCTCCCGGGACAGGCTCACTGAAGCTTTCTTT. This sequence encodes CASSRDRLTEAFF.

This clonotype was detected a few times. At one end the junction does not follow the germline gene, possibly because of a read error. The chain employs TRBV29-1 and TRBJ2-3; 12 positions agree with TRBD2. The CDR3 has 15 amino acids. The germline CDR1 and CDR2 sequences are SQVTM and ANQGSEA. The DNA of the CDR3 is TGCAGCGTCGAAGGTCTAGCGGGAGGGCCAGATACGCAGTATTTT. Translating it yields CSVEGLAGGPDTQYF.

The rearrangement links TRBV20-1 to TRBJ2-5; D gene uncertain. The germline V and J ends were trimmed by 1 base and 5 bases, with 14 bases remaining between them. The germline V gene encodes CDR1 DFQATT and CDR2 SNEGSKA (reference sequence). The CDR3 loop spans 14 amino acids. DNA for the CDR3: TGCAGTGCTAGAGTTGGTTCGCGGCCGGAGACCCAGTACTTC. As protein: CSARVGSRPETQYF.

In DNA, the CDR3 is TGTGCCAGCAGCAGGGGAGCGGGACAGGGGGTCACAGATACGCAGTATTTT. The encoded protein is CASSRGAGQGVTDTQYF. This chain connects TRBV7-3 to TRBJ2-3; 11 bases agree with TRBD1. The CDR3 loop spans 17 amino acids. Germline trimming cut 5 bases from V and 2 bases from J; bases unmatched to any gene: 9. Germline V gene sequence: CDR1 SGHTA, CDR2 FQGTGA.

The genes are TRBV20-1 and TRBJ2-1; 13 bases line up with TRBD2. The CDR3 is made up of 15 amino acids. Germline V gives CDR1 DFQATT, CDR2 SNEGSKA (reference sequence). The J segment lost 8 bases and the V segment lost 2 bases, leaving 6 bases of the junction unmatched. This CDR3 is CSARPRTSGSYEQFF. The CDR3 region has the DNA TGCAGTGCTAGACCACGGACTAGCGGGAGCTATGAGCAGTTCTTC.

This clonotype showed up many times. This chain uses TRBV6-5 with TRBJ2-5; 7 bases align to TRBD1. Germline lookup yields CDR1 MNHEY and CDR2 SVGAGI. Losses at the gene ends were 2 bases for V and 5 bases for J; bases not matched to a gene: 8. This CDR3 contains 15 residues. The CDR3 DNA reads as TGTGCCAGCAGTTACGGGAAGGGACAGTCGGAGACCCAGTACTTC. This codes for CASSYGKGQSETQYF.

J is TRBJ2-1 and V is TRBV27; 11 bases agree with TRBD2. V was pared by 8 bases and J by 9 bases, with 12 bases of the junction left unmatched. Looked up from germline, CDR1 is MNHEY and CDR2 is SMNVEV (reference sequence). The CDR3 loop spans 15 amino acids. Here the CDR3 reads CASLNQLAGEAEQFF. The CDR3 nucleotides read TGTGCCAGCCTAAATCAACTAGCGGGAGAGGCTGAGCAGTTCTTC.

Remarks on this clonotype: One junction end does not reproduce the germline sequence, and a read error may be involved. The rearrangement links TRBV20-1 to TRBJ2-1; 8 positions match TRBD1. This CDR3 region has 11 residues. Per the germline V gene, CDR1 is DFQATT and CDR2 is SNEGSKA (reference sequence). CDR3 sequence: CSARGRDRSLF. As DNA, the CDR3 is TGCAGTGCTAGAGGGCGGGACAGGTCACTCTTC.

The chain combines TRBV20-1 with TRBJ2-1, with D possibly matching TRBD1 (5 bases). V lost 2 bases, J lost 4 bases, and 9 bases lay in between. There are 13 residues in the CDR3. Germline V gene data show CDR1 as DFQATT and CDR2 as SNEGSKA (reference sequence). Written as DNA, the CDR3 is TGCAGTGCTAGACAGGGCAGGTACAATGAGCAGTTCTTC. Protein product: CSARQGRYNEQFF.

The sample holds many counts of this clonotype. The V gene is TRBV4-3, the J gene TRBJ1-2; TRBD1 is a possible D gene (5 bases). V lost 3 bases and J lost 8, with 25 bases in between. Per the germline V gene, CDR1 is LGHNA and CDR2 is YSLEER. CDR3 length equals 17 residues. The CDR3 region is CASSQSPRDGAELGYTF. CDR3 DNA: TGCGCCAGCAGCCAGTCCCCTCGGGACGGGGCTGAATTGGGCTACACCTTC.

This clonotype was recorded at least ten times. The chain uses TRBV7-2 and TRBJ2-5, with 7 bases fitting TRBD1. Looked up from germline, CDR1 is SGHTA and CDR2 is FQGNSA. The V gene end was trimmed by 4 bases and the J gene end by 4 bases; junction bases not matched to a gene: 9. There are 15 residues in the CDR3. CDR3 coding DNA: TGTGCCAGCAGCTCAATCCGACAGGGAAGAGAGACCCAGTACTTC. Amino acids: CASSSIRQGRETQYF. The whole variable domain, filled in from reference TRBV7-2 and TRBJ2-5, reads GAGVSQSPSNKVTEKGKDVELRCDPISGHTALYWYRQSLGQGLEFLIYFQGNSAPDKSGLPSDRFSAERTGGSVSTLTIQRTQQEDSAVYLCASSSIRQGRETQYFGPGTRLLVL.

This clonotype was observed at least ten times. The chain has TRBV24-1 and TRBJ2-1, with 11 bases identical to TRBD2. The CDR3 consists of 16 residues. Germline CDR1 is KGHDR and CDR2 is SFDVKD. Germline trimming cut 3 bases from V and 4 bases from J; bases unmatched to any gene: 4. The CDR3 nucleotides read TGTGCCACCAGTGATAGTACTAGCGGGAGTTACAATGAGCAGTTCTTC. This codes for CATSDSTSGSYNEQFF.

This chain uses TRBV5-4 with TRBJ2-5, with 7 bases that match TRBD1. The V segment lost 5 bases and the J segment 5 bases; nucleotides outside the gene matches: 9. This CDR3 contains 14 residues. Germline V gene lookup returns CDR1 SGHNT and CDR2 YYREEE (reference sequence). The CDR3 DNA follows: TGTGCCAGCAGATTAGGGGGCAGCAGGGAGACCCAGTACTTC. Translation gives CASRLGGSRETQYF.

This chain connects TRBV29-1 to TRBJ2-3; the D is unclear. Germline values: CDR1 SQVTM, CDR2 ANQGSEA. The CDR3 spans 15 residues. With 2 bases removed from V and 6 bases from J, the gap between germline ends came to 18 bases. CDR3 nucleotide sequence: TGCAGCGTTGAAAGTATTAGTTCGCCCTTCGATACGCAGTATTTT. Translating it yields CSVESISSPFDTQYF.

In this sample, this clonotype turned up many times. The chain uses TRBV5-1 and TRBJ2-1, with TRBD2 as a possible D gene (6 bases). The CDR3 is 17 amino acids. Trimming shortened V by 4 bases and J by 0 bases, and 17 bases separated the two germline ends. Germline-derived CDR1 and CDR2 are SGHRS and YFSETQ. CDR3 bases: TGCGCCAGCAGCCCAGGCGGGACGGGAACCTCCTACAATGAGCAGTTCTTC. It yields the protein CASSPGGTGTSYNEQFF.

The rearrangement links TRBV9 to TRBJ2-1; D is unresolved. This CDR3 has 16 residues. In germline, CDR1 is SGDLS, CDR2 YYNGEE. Trimming removed 0 bases at V and 2 bases at J, with 12 bases between. The CDR3 DNA reads as TGTGCCAGCAGCGTAGAGCCGGCATTTCCCTACAATGAGCAGTTCTTC. Protein product: CASSVEPAFPYNEQFF.

This chain connects TRBV4-2 to TRBJ2-7; the D gene could be TRBD1 or TRBD2 (7 bases each). With 4 bases removed from V and 1 base from J, the gap between germline ends came to 17 bases. Per germline, CDR1 LGHNA and CDR2 YNFKEQ. This CDR3 has 16 residues. The DNA of the CDR3 is TGTGCCAGCAGCCTCGCGGGGGACAGACTGTCCTACGAGCAGTACTTC. Amino acids: CASSLAGDRLSYEQYF.

This clonotype was recorded a few times. The rearrangement joins TRBV19 to TRBJ1-4, with 7 positions matching TRBD1. Germline assignment: CDR1 LNHDA and CDR2 SQIVND (reference sequence). V lost 2 bases and J lost 8; bases outside the gene matches: 5. The CDR3 length is 14 residues. Here the CDR3 DNA reads TGTGCCAGTAGTATACCGACGACAGGGGAAAAACTGTTTTTT. Protein: CASSIPTTGEKLFF.

The chain uses TRBV15 and TRBJ2-7; D is perhaps TRBD1 (6 bases). Per germline, CDR1 LNHNV and CDR2 YYDKDF (reference sequence). Trimming took 4 bases from V and 3 from J, leaving 16 bases between them. The CDR3 has 15 residues. The CDR3 region is CATSNRQVGSYEQYF. CDR3 nucleotides: TGTGCCACCAGCAATAGACAGGTGGGAAGCTACGAGCAGTACTTC.

This clonotype appeared a few times. This chain joins TRBV19 and TRBJ2-7; the match to TRBD2 covers 7 bases. The CDR3 is 15 residues long. Germline CDR1 is LNHDA and CDR2 is SQIVND (reference sequence). V was pared by 3 bases and J by 2 bases, with 7 bases of the junction left unmatched. In DNA, the CDR3 is TGTGCCAGTAGTATCGGCGGGAGAGCAACCTACGAGCAGTACTTC. Translating gives CASSIGGRATYEQYF.

The sample holds a few counts of this clonotype. The chain uses TRBV19 and TRBJ1-1; D remains unclear. V lost 4 bases and J 10 bases, leaving 16 bases between the germline ends. Per germline, CDR1 LNHDA and CDR2 SQIVND (reference sequence). The CDR3 is made up of 13 amino acids. The CDR3, as DNA: TGTGCCAGTAGTAAGCGGACGCCCGAGGGAGCTTTCTTT. Protein sequence: CASSKRTPEGAFF.